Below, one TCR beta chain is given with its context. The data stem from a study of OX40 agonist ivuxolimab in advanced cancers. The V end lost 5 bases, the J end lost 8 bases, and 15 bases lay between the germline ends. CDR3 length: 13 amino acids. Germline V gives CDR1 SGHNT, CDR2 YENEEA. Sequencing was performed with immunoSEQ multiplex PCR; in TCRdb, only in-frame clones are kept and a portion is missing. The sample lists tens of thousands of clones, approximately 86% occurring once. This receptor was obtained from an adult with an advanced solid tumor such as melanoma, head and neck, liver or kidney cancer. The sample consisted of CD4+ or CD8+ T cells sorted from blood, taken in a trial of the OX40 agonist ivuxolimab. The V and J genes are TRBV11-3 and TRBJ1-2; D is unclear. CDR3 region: CASSVTPRGGYTF. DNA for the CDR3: TGTGCCAGCAGCGTCACACCCCGCGGGGGCTACACCTTC.